This TCR beta chain is drawn from a study of cytomegalovirus exposure and HLA in healthy donors. Study background: Samples from HLA-typed donors yielded 65 million to 90 million unique TCRs in an early data release.

The PCR was carried out with 60 Vbeta primers and 13 Jbeta primers. Assay used: immunoSEQ multiplex PCR; TCRdb lists only in-frame clones, some missing. The repertoire holds about 230,000 clones, with more than 75% as singletons. The length of the CDR3 is 12 residues. The V and J ends lost 6 bases and 3 bases respectively, with 8 bases between them. Germline V CDR1 and CDR2: MNHEY, SMNVEV (reference sequence). This clone was counted only a few times. The V and J genes are TRBV27 and TRBJ1-2; perhaps TRBD1 as D (6 bases). The sequence was collected from a human donor in good health. Sequencing input: PBMCs. The CDR3 loop is CASRSGDYGYTF. In nucleotides, the CDR3 is TGTGCCAGCAGATCAGGGGACTATGGCTACACCTTC.